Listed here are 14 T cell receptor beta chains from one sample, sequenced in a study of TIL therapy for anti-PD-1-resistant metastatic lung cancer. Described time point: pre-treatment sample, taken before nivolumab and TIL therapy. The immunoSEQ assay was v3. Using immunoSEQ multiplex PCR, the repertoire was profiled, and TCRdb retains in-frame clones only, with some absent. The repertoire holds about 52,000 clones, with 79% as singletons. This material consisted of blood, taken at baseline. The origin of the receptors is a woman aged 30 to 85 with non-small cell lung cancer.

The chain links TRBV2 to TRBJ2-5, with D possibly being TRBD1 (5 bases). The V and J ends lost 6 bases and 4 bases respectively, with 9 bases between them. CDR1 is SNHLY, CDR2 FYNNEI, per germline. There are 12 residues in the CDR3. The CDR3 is CASRGGAETQYF. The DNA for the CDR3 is TGTGCCAGCAGAGGTGGGGCAGAGACCCAGTACTTC.

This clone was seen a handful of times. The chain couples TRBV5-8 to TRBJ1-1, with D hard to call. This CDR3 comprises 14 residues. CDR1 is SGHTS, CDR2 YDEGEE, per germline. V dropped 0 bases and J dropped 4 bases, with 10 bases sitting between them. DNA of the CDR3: TGTGCCAGCAGCTTGGGGGTTCGGACCACTGAAGCTTTCTTT. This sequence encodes CASSLGVRTTEAFF.

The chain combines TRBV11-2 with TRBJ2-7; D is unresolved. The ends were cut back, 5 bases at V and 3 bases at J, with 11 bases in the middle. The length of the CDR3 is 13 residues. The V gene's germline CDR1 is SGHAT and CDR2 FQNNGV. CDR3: CASSLGVSYEQYF. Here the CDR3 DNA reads TGTGCCAGCAGCCTTGGTGTTAGCTACGAGCAGTACTTC. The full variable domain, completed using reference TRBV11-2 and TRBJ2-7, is EAGVAQSPRYKIIEKRQSVAFWCNPISGHATLYWYQQILGQGPKLLIQFQNNGVVDDSQLPKDRFSAERLKGVDSTLKIQPAKLEDSAVYLCASSLGVSYEQYFGPGTRLTVT.

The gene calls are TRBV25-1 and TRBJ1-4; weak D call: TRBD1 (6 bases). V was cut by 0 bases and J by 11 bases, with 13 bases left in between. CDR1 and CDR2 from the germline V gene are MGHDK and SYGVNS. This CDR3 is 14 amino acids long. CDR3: CASSEYSGGAKLFF. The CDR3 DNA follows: TGTGCCAGCAGTGAATATTCCGGGGGCGCGAAACTGTTTTTT.

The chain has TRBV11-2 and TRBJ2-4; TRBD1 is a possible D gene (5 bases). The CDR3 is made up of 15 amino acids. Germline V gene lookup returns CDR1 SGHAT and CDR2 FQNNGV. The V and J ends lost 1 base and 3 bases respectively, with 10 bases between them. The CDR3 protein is CASSLGGHYKNIQYF. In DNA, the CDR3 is TGTGCCAGCAGCTTAGGCGGACACTACAAAAACATTCAGTACTTC.

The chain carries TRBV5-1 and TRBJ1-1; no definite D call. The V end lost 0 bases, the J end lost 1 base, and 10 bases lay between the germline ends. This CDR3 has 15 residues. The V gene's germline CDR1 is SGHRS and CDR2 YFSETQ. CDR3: CASSLVGTPNTEAFF. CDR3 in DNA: TGCGCCAGCAGCTTGGTAGGAACACCGAACACTGAAGCTTTCTTT.

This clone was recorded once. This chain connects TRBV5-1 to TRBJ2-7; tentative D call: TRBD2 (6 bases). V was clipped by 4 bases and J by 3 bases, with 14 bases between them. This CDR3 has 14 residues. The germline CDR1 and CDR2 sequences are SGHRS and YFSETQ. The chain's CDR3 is CASSLGGGLYEQYF. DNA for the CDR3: TGCGCCAGCAGCCTGGGGGGTGGCCTCTACGAGCAGTACTTC.

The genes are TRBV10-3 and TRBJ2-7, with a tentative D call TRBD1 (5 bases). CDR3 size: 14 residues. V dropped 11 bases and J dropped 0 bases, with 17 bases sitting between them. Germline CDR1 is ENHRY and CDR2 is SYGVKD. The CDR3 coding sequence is TGTGCCTCACAGGCAGGGAAAAGCTCCTACGAGCAGTACTTC. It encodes CASQAGKSSYEQYF.

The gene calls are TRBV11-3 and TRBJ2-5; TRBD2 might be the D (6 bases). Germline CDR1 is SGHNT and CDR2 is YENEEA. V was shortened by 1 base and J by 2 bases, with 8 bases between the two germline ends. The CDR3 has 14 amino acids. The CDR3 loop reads CASSLGRGQETQYF. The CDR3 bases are TGTGCCAGCAGCTTAGGGCGGGGACAAGAGACCCAGTACTTC.

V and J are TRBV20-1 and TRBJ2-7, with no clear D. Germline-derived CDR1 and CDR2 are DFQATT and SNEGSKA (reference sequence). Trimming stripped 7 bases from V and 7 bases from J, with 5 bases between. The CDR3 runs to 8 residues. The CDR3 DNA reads TGCAGTGTTAGGGAGCAGTACTTC. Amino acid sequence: CSVREQYF.

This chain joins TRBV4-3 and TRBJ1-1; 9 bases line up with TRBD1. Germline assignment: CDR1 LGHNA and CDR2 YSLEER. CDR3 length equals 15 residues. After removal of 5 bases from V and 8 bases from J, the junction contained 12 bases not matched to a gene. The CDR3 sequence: CASSRTGVPTAEAFF. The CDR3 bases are TGCGCCAGCAGCAGGACAGGGGTTCCTACAGCGGAAGCTTTCTTT.

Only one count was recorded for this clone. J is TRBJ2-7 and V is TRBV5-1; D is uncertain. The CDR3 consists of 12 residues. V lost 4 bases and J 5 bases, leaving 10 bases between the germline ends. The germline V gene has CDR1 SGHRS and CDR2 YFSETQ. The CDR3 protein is CASSETTHEQYF. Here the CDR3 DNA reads TGCGCCAGCAGCGAAACGACCCACGAGCAGTACTTC.

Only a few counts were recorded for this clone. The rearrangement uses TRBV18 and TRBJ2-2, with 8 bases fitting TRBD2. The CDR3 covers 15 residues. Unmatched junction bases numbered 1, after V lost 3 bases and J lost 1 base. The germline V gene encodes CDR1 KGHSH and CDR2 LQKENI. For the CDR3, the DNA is TGTGCCAGCTCACCCAGCGGGGGGAACACCGGGGAGCTGTTTTTT. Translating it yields CASSPSGGNTGELFF.

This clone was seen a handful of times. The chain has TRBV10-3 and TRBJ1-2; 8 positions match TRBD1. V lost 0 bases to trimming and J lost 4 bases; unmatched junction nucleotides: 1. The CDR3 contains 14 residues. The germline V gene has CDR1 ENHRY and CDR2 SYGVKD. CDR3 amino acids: CAISESQGAYGYTF. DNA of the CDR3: TGTGCCATCAGTGAGTCGCAGGGGGCCTATGGCTACACCTTC.